This TCR beta chain was captured by sequencing in a study of shared clonotypes between healthy human individuals. Overall study context: Aged between 18 and 49, the donors were a couple of women and a few men. CD8 memory received one plate per donor, CD8 naive two, CD4 memory three and CD4 naive three. Overall study results and limits: A generally larger estimated richness was seen in naive subsets than in memory subsets. Large sequencing depth failed to make sorted-subset sequencing complete, rarefaction showed.

V was shortened by 2 bases and J by 4 bases, with 9 bases between the two germline ends. Germline lookup yields CDR1 MGHRA and CDR2 YSYEKL. The CDR3 length is 14 residues. This clone was observed at least ten times. The antigen is undetermined. Sequencing used immunoSEQ multiplex PCR; TCRdb keeps in-frame clones, though not all of them. The data show over a million clones, around 82% seen once. The chain carries TRBV4-1 and TRBJ2-1; no reliable D call. This receptor was identified in a man between 18 and 29 years old in good health. Some clones in this sample may be carry-over from other donors' samples. The sequenced sample was memory CD4+ T cells from PBMCs. Regarding subset: CD45RA-negative fraction. CDR3 residues: CASSQHYLYNEQFF. Written as DNA, the CDR3 is TGCGCCAGCAGCCAACACTACTTATACAATGAGCAGTTCTTC.